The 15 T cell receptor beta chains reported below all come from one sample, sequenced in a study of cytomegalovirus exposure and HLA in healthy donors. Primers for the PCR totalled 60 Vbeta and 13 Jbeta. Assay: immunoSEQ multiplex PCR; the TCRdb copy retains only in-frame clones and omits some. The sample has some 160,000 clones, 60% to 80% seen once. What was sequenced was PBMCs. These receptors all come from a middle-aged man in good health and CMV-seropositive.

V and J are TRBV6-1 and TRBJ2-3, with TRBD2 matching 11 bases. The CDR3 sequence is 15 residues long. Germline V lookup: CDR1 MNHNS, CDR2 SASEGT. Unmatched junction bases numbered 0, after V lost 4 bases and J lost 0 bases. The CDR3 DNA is TGTGCCAGCAGTGGACTAGCGGGAAGCACAGATACGCAGTATTTT. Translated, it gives CASSGLAGSTDTQYF.

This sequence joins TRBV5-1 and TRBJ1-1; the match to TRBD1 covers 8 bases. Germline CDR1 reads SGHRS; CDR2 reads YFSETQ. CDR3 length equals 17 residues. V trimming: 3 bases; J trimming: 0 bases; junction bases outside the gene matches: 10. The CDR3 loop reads CASSYTNRGAMNTEAFF. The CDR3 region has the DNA TGCGCCAGCAGCTACACTAACAGGGGGGCGATGAACACTGAAGCTTTCTTT.

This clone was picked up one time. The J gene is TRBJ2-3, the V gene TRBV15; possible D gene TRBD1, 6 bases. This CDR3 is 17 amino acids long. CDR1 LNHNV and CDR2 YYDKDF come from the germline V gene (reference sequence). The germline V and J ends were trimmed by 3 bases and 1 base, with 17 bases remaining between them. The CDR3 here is CATSSYPTGLGTDTQYF. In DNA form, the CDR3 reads TGTGCCACCAGCAGCTACCCGACAGGCCTCGGCACAGATACGCAGTATTTT.

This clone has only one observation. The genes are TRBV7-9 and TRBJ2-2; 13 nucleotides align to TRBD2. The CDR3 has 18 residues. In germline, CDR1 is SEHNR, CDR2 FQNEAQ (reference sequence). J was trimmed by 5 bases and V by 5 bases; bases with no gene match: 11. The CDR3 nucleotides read TGTGCCAGCAGCCCCTGGACTAGCGGGGGCCGGGGGACCGGGGAGCTGTTTTTT. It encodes CASSPWTSGGRGTGELFF.

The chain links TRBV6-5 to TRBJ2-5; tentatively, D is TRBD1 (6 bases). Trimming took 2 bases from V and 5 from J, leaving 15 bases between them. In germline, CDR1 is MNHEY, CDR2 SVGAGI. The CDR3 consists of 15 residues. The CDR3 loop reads CASSYGRTARETQYF. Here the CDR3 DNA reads TGTGCCAGCAGTTACGGGCGGACAGCTCGGGAGACCCAGTACTTC.

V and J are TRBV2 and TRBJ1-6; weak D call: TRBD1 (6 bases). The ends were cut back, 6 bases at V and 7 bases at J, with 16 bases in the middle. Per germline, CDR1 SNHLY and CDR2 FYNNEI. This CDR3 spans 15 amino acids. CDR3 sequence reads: CASRLRGAENSPLHF. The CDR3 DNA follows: TGTGCCAGCAGACTCAGGGGAGCGGAAAATTCACCCCTCCACTTT.

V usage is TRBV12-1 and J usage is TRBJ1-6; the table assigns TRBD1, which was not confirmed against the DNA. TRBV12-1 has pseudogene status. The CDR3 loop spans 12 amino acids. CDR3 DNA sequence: TGTGCCAGCAGCGCCAACAGGGCAACCCTCCACTTT. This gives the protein CASSANRATLHF.

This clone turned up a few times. CDR3 loop: CASSTAGAYGYTF. As DNA, the CDR3 is TGTGCCAGCAGCACGGCGGGCGCCTATGGCTACACCTTC. The genes are TRBV6-5 and TRBJ1-2, with D hard to call. The germline CDR1 and CDR2 sequences are MNHEY and SVGAGI. The CDR3 has 13 residues. V shed 6 bases and J shed 4 bases, with 12 bases lying between them.

This CDR3 is CASSLSADTQYF. In DNA form, the CDR3 reads TGTGCCAGCAGCTTATCAGCAGATACGCAGTATTTT. The chain recombines TRBV7-2 with TRBJ2-3; D is ambiguous. V was pared by 2 bases and J by 4 bases, with 4 bases between. From germline, CDR1 is SGHTA and CDR2 FQGNSA. The CDR3 totals 12 residues.

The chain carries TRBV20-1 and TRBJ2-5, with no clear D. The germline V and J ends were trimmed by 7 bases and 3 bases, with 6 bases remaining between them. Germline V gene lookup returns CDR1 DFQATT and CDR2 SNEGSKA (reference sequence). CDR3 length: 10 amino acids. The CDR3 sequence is CSGAEETQYF. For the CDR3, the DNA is TGCAGTGGGGCAGAAGAGACCCAGTACTTC.

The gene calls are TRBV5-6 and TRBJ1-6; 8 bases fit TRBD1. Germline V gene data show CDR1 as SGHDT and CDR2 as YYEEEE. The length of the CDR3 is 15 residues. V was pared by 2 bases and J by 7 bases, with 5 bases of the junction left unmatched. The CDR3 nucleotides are TGTGCCAGCAGCTTTAGGACAGGGAGGAATTCACCCCTCCACTTT. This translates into CASSFRTGRNSPLHF.

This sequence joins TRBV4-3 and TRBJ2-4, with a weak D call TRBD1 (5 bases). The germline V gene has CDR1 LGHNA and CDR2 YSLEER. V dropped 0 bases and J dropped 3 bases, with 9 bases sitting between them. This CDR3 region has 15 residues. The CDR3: CASSQERGIKNIQYF. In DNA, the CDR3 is TGCGCCAGCAGCCAAGAAAGGGGTATCAAAAACATTCAGTACTTC.

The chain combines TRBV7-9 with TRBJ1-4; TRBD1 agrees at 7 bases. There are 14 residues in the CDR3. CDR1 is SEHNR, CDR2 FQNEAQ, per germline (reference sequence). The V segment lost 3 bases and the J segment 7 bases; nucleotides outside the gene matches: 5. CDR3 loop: CASSLRQGGEKLFF. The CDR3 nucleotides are TGTGCCAGCAGCTTGCGGCAGGGGGGTGAAAAACTGTTTTTT. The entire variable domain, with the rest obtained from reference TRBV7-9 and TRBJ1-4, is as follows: DTGVSQNPRHKITKRGQNVTFRCDPISEHNRLYWYRQTLGQGPEFLTYFQNEAQLEKSRLLSDRFSAERPKGSFSTLEIQRTEQGDSAMYLCASSLRQGGEKLFFGSGTQLSVL.

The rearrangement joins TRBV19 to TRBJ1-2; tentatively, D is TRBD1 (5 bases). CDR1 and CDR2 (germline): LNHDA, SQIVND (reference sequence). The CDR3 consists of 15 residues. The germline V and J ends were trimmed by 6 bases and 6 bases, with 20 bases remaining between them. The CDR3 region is CASSSVQGRANGYTF. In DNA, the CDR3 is TGTGCCAGTAGCTCCGTTCAGGGTCGCGCGAATGGCTACACCTTC. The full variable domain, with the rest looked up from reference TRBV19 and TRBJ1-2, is DGGITQSPKYLFRKEGQNVTLSCEQNLNHDAMYWYRQDPGQGLRLIYYSQIVNDFQKGDIAEGYSVSREKKESFPLTVTSAQKNPTAFYLCASSSVQGRANGYTFGSGTRLTVV.

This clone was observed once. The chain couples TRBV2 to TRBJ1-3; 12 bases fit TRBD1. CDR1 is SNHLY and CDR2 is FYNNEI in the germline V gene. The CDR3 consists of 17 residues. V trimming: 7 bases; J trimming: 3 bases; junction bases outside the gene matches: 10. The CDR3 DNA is TGTGCCAGCACTGGGACAGGGGGCTTAGGGGGTGGAAACACCATATATTTT. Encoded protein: CASTGTGGLGGGNTIYF. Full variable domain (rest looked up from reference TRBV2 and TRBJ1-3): EPEVTQTPSHQVTQMGQEVILRCVPISNHLYFYWYRQILGQKVEFLVSFYNNEISEKSEIFDDQFSVERPDGSNFTLKIRSTKLEDSAMYFCASTGTGGLGGGNTIYFGEGSWLTVV.